These T cell receptor beta chains were read from a single sample in a study of CD8 T cells in Susac syndrome. Each CDR3 protein is one row after TCRdb ran MiXCR on the immunoSEQ multiplex PCR reads. This sample has about 120,000 distinct CDR3 sequences, with nearly 96% found just once. The sequenced sample was CD4+ T cells from PBMCs. Receptors were obtained from a human donor with Susac syndrome. Both conserved end residues are part of each CDR3. The D gene is left open where the match is weak.

j_gene	d_gene	v_gene	CDR3nt	CDR3aa
TRBJ2-7	-	TRBV7-2	TGTGCCAGCAGCCTTCTCGTCGAGCAGTACTTC	CASSLLVEQYF
TRBJ2-2	TRBD2	TRBV7-9	TGTGCCAGCAGCTTGGCTAGCGGGAGTTGGGCCGGGGAGCTGTTTTTT	CASSLASGSWAGELFF
TRBJ2-5	TRBD2	TRBV5-4	TGTGCCAGCAGCTCCGGACTAGCGGGAGGGCCCAGAGAGACCCAGTACTTC	CASSSGLAGGPRETQYF
TRBJ2-1	-	TRBV2	TGTGCCAGCAGTGAGGGTCCGGGAACGTACAATGAGCAGTTCTTC	CASSEGPGTYNEQFF
TRBJ2-1	TRBD1	TRBV6-2/TRBV6-3	TGTGCCAGCATCTCCGGGACAGGGGGTTGGTACAATGAGCAGTTCTTC	CASISGTGGWYNEQFF
TRBJ2-7	TRBD2	TRBV28	TGTGCCAGCAGTTCGACTAGCGGAGGTCGCTACGAGCAGTACTTC	CASSSTSGGRYEQYF
TRBJ2-7	-	TRBV29-1	TGCAGCGGGATCCGGGACAGCTACCACGGGGGAGGGTACGAGCAGTACTTC	CSGIRDSYHGGGYEQYF
TRBJ2-7	TRBD1	TRBV7-8	TGTGCCAGCAGCCTAGGGCGCGGACAGGCCTCCTACGAGCAGTACTTC	CASSLGRGQASYEQYF
TRBJ2-7	-	TRBV29-1	TGCAGCGTTGGCGGGACCCCCTACGAGCAGTACTTC	CSVGGTPYEQYF
TRBJ1-2	-	TRBV7-9	TGTGCCAGCAGCGTTGAAAATTCTGTAAGGAGCTACACCTTC	CASSVENSVRSYTF